Presented here are 3 T cell receptor beta chains from one specimen sequenced in a study of graft-versus-host responses after intestinal transplantation. Lamina propria and intraepithelial lymphocytes were released by processing graft tissue. TCRdb's table, derived via immunoSEQ multiplex PCR, lists solely in-frame clones and lacks some. The table records fewer than 15,000 clones, roughly 69% of them present only once. Sequences were derived from ileum tissue, sampled approximately 670 days after intestinal transplantation. These receptors all come from a human patient who received an intestinal transplant, so some T cells may come from the graft donor.

The CDR3 spells CASSSAGQGIRVEAFF. In DNA form, the CDR3 reads TGTGCCAGCAGCTCAGCGGGACAGGGGATTCGCGTCGAAGCTTTCTTT. This chain uses TRBV7-2 with TRBJ1-1, with 10 nucleotides matching TRBD1. The length of the CDR3 is 16 residues. V was pared by 4 bases and J by 8 bases, with 13 bases of the junction left unmatched. The germline V gene encodes CDR1 SGHTA and CDR2 FQGNSA.

This clone has a handful of counts. The rearrangement joins TRBV7-8 to TRBJ2-5; TRBD2 aligns across 9 bases. V lost 1 base, J lost 4 bases, and 13 bases stayed unmatched. The CDR3 covers 18 residues. Germline CDR1 and CDR2: SGHVS and FQNEAQ. CDR3 loop: CASSLGSGGGGTSETQYF. The CDR3 DNA follows: TGTGCCAGCAGCTTAGGTTCGGGCGGGGGGGGGACTTCAGAGACCCAGTACTTC.

This clone occurred a few times. The chain recombines TRBV7-2 with TRBJ1-4; tentatively, D is TRBD1 (6 bases). CDR1 and CDR2 from the germline V gene are SGHTA and FQGNSA. The CDR3 extends over 14 amino acids. V was trimmed by 3 bases and J by 4 bases, leaving 9 bases between them. The CDR3 DNA follows: TGTGCCAGCAGCTTCAACAGGGATAATGAAAAACTGTTTTTT. This translates into CASSFNRDNEKLFF.